A selection of T cell receptor beta chains follows, all from one sample in a study of blood T cell repertoires in COVID-19. Libraries were prepared by immunoSEQ multiplex PCR; TCRdb keeps only in-frame clonotypes and omits some of them. Counted here are tens of thousands of clones, around 90% occurring once; the ten biggest clones make up approximately 1.5%. What was sequenced was peripheral blood. All receptors come from a human donor with active COVID-19. The donor label of this sample is uncertain. The conserved cysteine and the conserved F or W are not part of the CDR3 here.

CDR3 protein	V gene	J gene
ASSPTAGQFDPQY	TRBV7-2	TRBJ2-5
ASSPGRYGYT	TRBV3-1/TRBV3-2	TRBJ1-2
ASSLLSTNEKLF	TRBV5-1	TRBJ1-4
ASSVGGTGGSGNTIY	TRBV9	TRBJ1-3
ASSQGTASEAF	TRBV5-1	TRBJ1-1
ASNRGGNTEAF	TRBV6-5	TRBJ1-1
ASSDATGERSGSYNSPLH	TRBV27	TRBJ1-6
ASSLSGTGSYGYT	TRBV5-1	TRBJ1-2
ASSKTSGAGLDTQY	TRBV5-1	TRBJ2-3
ASSVGGPTEAF	TRBV9	TRBJ1-1
ASSYSPPGSTEAF	TRBV6-5	TRBJ1-1
ASSEQGAQLEQY	TRBV2	TRBJ2-7
ASRQPGNTEAF	TRBV7-8	TRBJ1-1
ASSPGGQLNFYGYT	TRBV4-1	TRBJ1-2
ASSLGIWAGGELF	TRBV7-2	TRBJ2-2
ASSRASGGADEQF	TRBV4-1	TRBJ2-1
ASSLFQSQETQY	TRBV7-2	TRBJ2-5
ASSQDPSGELF	TRBV14	TRBJ2-2
ASSIGGGRNEQF	TRBV19	TRBJ2-1
ASSRFDRNTEAF	TRBV6-5	TRBJ1-1
ASSRGGLEKLF	TRBV27	TRBJ1-4
ASSQQGETQY	TRBV3-1/TRBV3-2	TRBJ2-5
ASHKQGALNTEAF	TRBV27	TRBJ1-1
SAQTEDSYEQY	TRBV29-1	TRBJ2-7
ASSEGTGDRNEQF	TRBV6-4	TRBJ2-1
ASLGGNYGYT	TRBV9	TRBJ1-2
ASSLARRATGNTIY	TRBV7-9	TRBJ1-3
ASSLAGTPYNEQF	TRBV5-1	TRBJ2-1
ASSSGRDSDYGYT	TRBV27	TRBJ1-2
ASSGDRVETQY	TRBV18	TRBJ2-5
ASSYPGGGQY	TRBV6-5	TRBJ2-7
ASSLTQANYGYT	TRBV5-1	TRBJ1-2
ASSVGQGMSQPQH	TRBV9	TRBJ1-5
ASSSRQGRDSYEQY	TRBV11-2	TRBJ2-7
ASSFVNSGETQY	TRBV5-4	TRBJ2-5
ASEPSGANTGELF	TRBV10-2	TRBJ2-2
AWSPTGNNEQF	TRBV30	TRBJ2-1
ASSLAANYGYT	TRBV7-9	TRBJ1-2
ASSYSNRDDGYT	TRBV6-6	TRBJ1-2
ASSLWGEPQH	TRBV27	TRBJ1-5
ASSLPRGGSDEQF	TRBV7-2	TRBJ2-1
ASSQRCSGENQETQY	TRBV4-3	TRBJ2-5
ASSQVLAGGHSPYNEQF	TRBV4-1	TRBJ2-1
ASSKLGLAAGELF	TRBV2	TRBJ2-2
ASSLAGRGATQETQY	TRBV5-1	TRBJ2-5
AISEPMTSGFQETQY	TRBV10-3	TRBJ2-5
ASSLRSPEQY	TRBV5-6	TRBJ2-7
ASSYFPGDTGELF	TRBV6-6	TRBJ2-2
ASSSPSGVYNEQF	TRBV7-6	TRBJ2-1
ASSSRGGENNEQF	TRBV19	TRBJ2-1
ASSFKTSGVSYEQY	TRBV19	TRBJ2-7